These 15 T cell receptor beta chains were all obtained from the same sample, sequenced in a study of blood T cells in healthy people across ages. Primed by a sample-barcoded 5' primer and a J-beta primer mix, a second PCR proceeded for about 6 to 11 cycles. TCRdb passed the 5' RACE reads through MiXCR, listing each CDR3 protein once. The sample lists around 870,000 distinct CDR3 sequences; 29% were seen once. Sequenced: blood. These receptors came from a woman aged 80 or older in good health.

This clonotype was detected only a few times. CDR3 in DNA: TGTGCCAGCAGCCAGCGTCCCTCCTGGAGCGGGGAGCTGTTTTTT. Its translation: CASSQRPSWSGELFF. The chain employs TRBV3-1 and TRBJ2-2, with D hard to call. CDR3 size: 15 residues. Germline lookup yields CDR1 LGHDT and CDR2 YNNKEL (reference sequence). With 3 bases removed from V and 7 bases from J, the gap between germline ends came to 15 bases.

This clonotype was found a few times. The CDR3: CASSVDHLSSGNTIYF. As DNA, the CDR3 is TGTGCCAGCAGCGTAGACCACCTGAGCTCTGGAAACACCATATATTTT. The rearrangement joins TRBV9 to TRBJ1-3; D is unclear. Germline lookup yields CDR1 SGDLS and CDR2 YYNGEE. The CDR3 has 16 residues. Trimming took 0 bases from V and 0 from J, leaving 10 bases between them.

This clonotype was observed many times. The chain recombines TRBV6-2 or TRBV6-3 with TRBJ1-1; tentatively, D is TRBD1 (5 bases). The CDR3 length is 15 residues. Germline assignment: CDR1 MNHEY and CDR2 SVGEGT. Trimming stripped 6 bases from V and 8 bases from J, with 22 bases between. The CDR3 loop reads CASSHIPGRLTEAFF. The CDR3 DNA follows: TGTGCCAGCAGCCATATACCGGGACGCTTAACAGAAGCTTTCTTT.

The gene calls are TRBV7-2 and TRBJ2-1; TRBD2 aligns across 7 bases. Germline CDR1 and CDR2: SGHTA and FQGNSA. The CDR3 extends over 18 amino acids. V gave up 0 bases and J gave up 9 bases; unmatched junction bases: 17. CDR3 bases: TGTGCCAGCAGCTTAGCTCGTAGCGGGCGCCGAACTGGGGGTGAGCAGTTCTTC. Translating gives CASSLARSGRRTGGEQFF.

This clonotype was seen at least ten times. V usage is TRBV20-1 and J usage is TRBJ2-6; no clear D gene. V lost 1 base to trimming and J lost 0 bases, with 13 bases between them. Germline-derived CDR1 and CDR2 are DFQATT and SNEGSKA (reference sequence). The CDR3 is 17 amino acids. CDR3 residues: CSARGVEQSSGANVLTF. CDR3 bases: TGCAGTGCTAGAGGGGTAGAGCAAAGCTCTGGGGCCAACGTCCTGACTTTC.

The chain couples TRBV5-1 to TRBJ2-5; perhaps TRBD2 as D (6 bases). Trimming removed 7 bases from V and 1 base from J, with 17 bases in between. The CDR3 covers 15 residues. Germline V CDR1 and CDR2: SGHRS, YFSETQ. The CDR3 DNA sequence: TGCGCCAGCGAGCAGGGAGGCCGAGCCCAAGAGACCCAGTACTTC. This sequence encodes CASEQGGRAQETQYF.

This clonotype was found many times. CDR3 sequence: CASSDSGTYNEQFF. CDR3 DNA: TGCGCCAGCAGTGATTCCGGGACCTACAATGAGCAGTTCTTC. The chain carries TRBV10-2 and TRBJ2-1; possible D gene TRBD2, 5 bases. The V and J ends lost 3 bases and 2 bases respectively, with 8 bases between them. Per the germline V gene, CDR1 is WSHSY and CDR2 is SAAADI. This CDR3 is built from 14 residues.

This clonotype was detected a few times. J is TRBJ1-5 and V is TRBV7-9, with a tentative D call TRBD1 (5 bases). This CDR3 comprises 14 residues. Germline assignment: CDR1 SEHNR and CDR2 FQNEAQ (reference sequence). Deletions cut 5 bases from V and 2 bases from J, with 10 bases between. The CDR3 loop reads CASSMKGGNQPQHF. CDR3 DNA sequence: TGTGCCAGCAGCATGAAAGGGGGCAATCAGCCCCAGCATTTT.

The rearrangement links TRBV18 to TRBJ1-1; D is unclear. V lost 3 bases and J 4 bases, leaving 12 bases between the germline ends. The CDR3 sequence is 14 residues long. Germline V gives CDR1 KGHSH, CDR2 LQKENI. This CDR3 reads CASSPSTAITEAFF. In DNA, the CDR3 is TGTGCCAGCTCACCCTCCACGGCGATCACTGAAGCTTTCTTT.

The V gene is TRBV4-3, the J gene TRBJ1-5; D gene unclear. Germline V CDR1 and CDR2: LGHNA, YSLEER. V shed 0 bases and J shed 5 bases, with 8 bases lying between them. The CDR3 runs to 14 residues. DNA for the CDR3: TGCGCCAGCAGCCAAGAAGCGCAGCATCAGCCCCAGCATTTT. This gives the protein CASSQEAQHQPQHF.

This clonotype has only a few counts. V and J are TRBV9 and TRBJ2-3, with 9 bases lining up with TRBD2. Germline values: CDR1 SGDLS, CDR2 YYNGEE. This CDR3 region has 14 residues. With V trimmed by 5 bases and J by 2 bases, 3 bases remained unmatched. The CDR3 nucleotides are TGTGCCAGCAGAAGCGGGGGGAACACAGATACGCAGTATTTT. It specifies CASRSGGNTDTQYF. The full variable domain, completed using reference TRBV9 and TRBJ2-3, is DSGVTQTPKHLITATGQRVTLRCSPRSGDLSVYWYQQSLDQGLQFLIQYYNGEERAKGNILERFSAQQFPDLHSELNLSSLELGDSALYFCASRSGGNTDTQYFGPGTRLTVL.

On this clonotype itself: A much larger clone differs from this one at a single base, so this may be a read error. The chain uses TRBV9 and TRBJ2-1; 9 nucleotides align to TRBD1. The J call is uncertain, as TRBJ2-7 better fits the DNA end. Per the germline V gene, CDR1 is SGDLS and CDR2 is YYNGEE. This CDR3 spans 16 amino acids. CDR3 region: CASSVVPGQGANEQYF. The CDR3, as DNA: TGTGCCAGCAGCGTCGTCCCGGGACAGGGAGCCAATGAGCAGTACTTC.

CDR3 region: CASHSGTATGELFF. The CDR3 bases are TGCGCCAGCCACTCCGGGACAGCAACCGGGGAGCTGTTTTTT. The chain uses TRBV5-1 and TRBJ2-2, with 7 nucleotides matching TRBD1. In germline, CDR1 is SGHRS, CDR2 YFSETQ. CDR3 length: 14 residues. V shed 7 bases and J 5 bases; nucleotides not matched to a gene: 8. Full variable domain (remainder filled in from reference TRBV5-1 and TRBJ2-2): KAGVTQTPRYLIKTRGQQVTLSCSPISGHRSVSWYQQTPGQGLQFLFEYFSETQRNKGNFPGRFSGRQFSNSRSEMNVSTLELGDSALYLCASHSGTATGELFFGEGSRLTVL.

This clonotype was seen at least ten times. The rearrangement uses TRBV9 and TRBJ1-2; D uncertain. V lost 0 bases and J lost 6, with 9 bases in between. Germline CDR1 is SGDLS and CDR2 is YYNGEE. This CDR3 has 13 amino acids. CDR3 protein: CASSVEEDHGYTF. In DNA form, the CDR3 reads TGTGCCAGCAGCGTAGAAGAAGACCATGGCTACACCTTC.

The sample holds a few counts of this clonotype. The rearrangement joins TRBV7-2 to TRBJ1-1; D gene uncertain. Trimming took off 1 base at V and 1 base at J, with 10 bases between the two ends. The CDR3 runs to 15 residues. CDR1 and CDR2 (germline): SGHTA, FQGNSA. CDR3 in DNA: TGTGCCAGCAGCTTAGAGGTGCACCGGAACACTGAAGCTTTCTTT. It yields the protein CASSLEVHRNTEAFF.